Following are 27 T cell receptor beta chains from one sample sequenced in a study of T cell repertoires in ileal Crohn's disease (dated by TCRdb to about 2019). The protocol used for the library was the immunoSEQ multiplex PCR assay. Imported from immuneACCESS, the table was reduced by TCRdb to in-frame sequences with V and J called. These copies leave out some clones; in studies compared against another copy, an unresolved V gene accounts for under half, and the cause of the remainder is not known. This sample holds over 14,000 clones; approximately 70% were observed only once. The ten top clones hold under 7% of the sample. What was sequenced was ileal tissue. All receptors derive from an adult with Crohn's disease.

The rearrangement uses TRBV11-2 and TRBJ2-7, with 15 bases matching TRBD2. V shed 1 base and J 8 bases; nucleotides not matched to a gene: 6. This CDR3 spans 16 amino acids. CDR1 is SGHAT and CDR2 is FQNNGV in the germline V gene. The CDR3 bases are TGTGCCAGCAGCTTAGGAACGGGACTAGCGGGGGGTCAGCAGTACTTC. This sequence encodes CASSLGTGLAGGQQYF.

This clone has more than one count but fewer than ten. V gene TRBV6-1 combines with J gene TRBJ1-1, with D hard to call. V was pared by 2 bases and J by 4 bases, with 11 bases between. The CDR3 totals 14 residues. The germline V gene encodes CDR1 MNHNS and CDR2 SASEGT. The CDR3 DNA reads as TGTGCCAGCAGTGAACTGGGGTCGATCACTGAAGCTTTCTTT. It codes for CASSELGSITEAFF.

CDR3 protein: CASSLIAGAQETQYF. CDR3 DNA: TGCGCCAGCAGCTTAATTGCAGGGGCTCAAGAGACCCAGTACTTC. The V gene is TRBV5-1, the J gene TRBJ2-5, with D perhaps matching TRBD1 (6 bases). V was pared by 2 bases and J by 2 bases, with 13 bases between. Germline assignment: CDR1 SGHRS and CDR2 YFSETQ. The CDR3 totals 15 residues.

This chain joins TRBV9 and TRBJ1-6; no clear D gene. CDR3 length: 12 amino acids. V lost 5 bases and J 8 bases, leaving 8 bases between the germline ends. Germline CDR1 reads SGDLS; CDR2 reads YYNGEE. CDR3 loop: CASSSVYSPLHF. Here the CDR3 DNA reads TGTGCCAGCAGTTCAGTATATTCACCCCTCCACTTT.

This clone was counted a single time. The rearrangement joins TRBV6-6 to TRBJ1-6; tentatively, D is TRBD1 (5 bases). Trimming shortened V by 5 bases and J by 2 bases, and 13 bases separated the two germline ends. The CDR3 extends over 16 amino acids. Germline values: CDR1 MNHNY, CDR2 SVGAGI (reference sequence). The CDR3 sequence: CASSPNSRAYNSPLHF. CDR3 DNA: TGTGCCAGCAGTCCCAATAGCAGGGCCTATAATTCACCCCTCCACTTT.

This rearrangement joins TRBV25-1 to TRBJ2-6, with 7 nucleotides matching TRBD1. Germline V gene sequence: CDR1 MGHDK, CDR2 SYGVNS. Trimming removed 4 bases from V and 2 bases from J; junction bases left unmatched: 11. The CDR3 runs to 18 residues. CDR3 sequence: CASSAVPTGAAGANVLTF. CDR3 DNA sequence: TGTGCCAGCAGTGCCGTTCCTACAGGGGCCGCTGGGGCCAACGTCCTGACTTTC. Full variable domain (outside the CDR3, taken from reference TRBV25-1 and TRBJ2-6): EADIYQTPRYLVIGTGKKITLECSQTMGHDKMYWYQQDPGMELHLIHYSYGVNSTEKGDLSSESTVSRIRTEHFPLTLESARPSHTSQYLCASSAVPTGAAGANVLTFGAGSRLTVL.

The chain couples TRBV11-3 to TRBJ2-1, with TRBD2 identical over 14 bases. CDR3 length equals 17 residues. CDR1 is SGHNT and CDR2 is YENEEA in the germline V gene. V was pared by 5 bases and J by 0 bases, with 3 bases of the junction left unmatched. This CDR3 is CASSQGTSGGSYNEQFF. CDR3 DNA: TGTGCCAGCAGCCAAGGGACTAGCGGGGGCTCCTACAATGAGCAGTTCTTC.

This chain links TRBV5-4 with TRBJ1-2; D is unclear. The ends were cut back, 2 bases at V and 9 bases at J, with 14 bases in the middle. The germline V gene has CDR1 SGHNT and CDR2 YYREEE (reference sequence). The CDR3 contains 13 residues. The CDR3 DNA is TGTGCCAGCAGCTTACCGGGAGAGATACGCTACACCTTC. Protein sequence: CASSLPGEIRYTF.

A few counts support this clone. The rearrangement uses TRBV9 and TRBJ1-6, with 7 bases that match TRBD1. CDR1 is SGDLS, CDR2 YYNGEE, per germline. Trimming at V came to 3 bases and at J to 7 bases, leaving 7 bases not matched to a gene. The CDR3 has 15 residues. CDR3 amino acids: CASSARTGGNSPLHF. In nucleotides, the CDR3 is TGTGCCAGCAGCGCACGGACAGGCGGAAATTCACCCCTCCACTTT.

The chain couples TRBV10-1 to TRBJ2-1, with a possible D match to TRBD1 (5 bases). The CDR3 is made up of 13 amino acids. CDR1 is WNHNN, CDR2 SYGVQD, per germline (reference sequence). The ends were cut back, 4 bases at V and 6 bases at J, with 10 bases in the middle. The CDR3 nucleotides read TGCGCCAGCAGTGGACAGCTATTCAATGAGCAGTTCTTC. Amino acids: CASSGQLFNEQFF.

The CDR3 loop reads CASSVGQGQRAFF. Here the CDR3 DNA reads TGTGCCAGCAGCGTAGGGCAGGGACAAAGAGCTTTCTTT. This rearrangement joins TRBV9 to TRBJ1-1; tentatively, D is TRBD1 (6 bases). This CDR3 region has 13 residues. Germline loops: CDR1 SGDLS, CDR2 YYNGEE. Trimming pared 0 bases from V and 10 bases from J, leaving 13 bases between.

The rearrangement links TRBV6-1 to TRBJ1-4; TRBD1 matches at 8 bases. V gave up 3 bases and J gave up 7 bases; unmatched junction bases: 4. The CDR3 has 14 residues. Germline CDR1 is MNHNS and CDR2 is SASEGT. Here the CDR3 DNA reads TGTGCCAGCAGTGAGCAGGGGGCAGGTGAAAAACTGTTTTTT. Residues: CASSEQGAGEKLFF.

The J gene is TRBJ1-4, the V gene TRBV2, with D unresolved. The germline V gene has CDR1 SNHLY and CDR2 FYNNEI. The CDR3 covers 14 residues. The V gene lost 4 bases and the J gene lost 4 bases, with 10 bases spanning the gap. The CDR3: CASSVTEGNEKLFF. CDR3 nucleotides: TGTGCCAGCAGTGTGACGGAGGGTAATGAAAAACTGTTTTTT. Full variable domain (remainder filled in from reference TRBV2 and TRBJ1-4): EPEVTQTPSHQVTQMGQEVILRCVPISNHLYFYWYRQILGQKVEFLVSFYNNEISEKSEIFDDQFSVERPDGSNFTLKIRSTKLEDSAMYFCASSVTEGNEKLFFGSGTQLSVL.

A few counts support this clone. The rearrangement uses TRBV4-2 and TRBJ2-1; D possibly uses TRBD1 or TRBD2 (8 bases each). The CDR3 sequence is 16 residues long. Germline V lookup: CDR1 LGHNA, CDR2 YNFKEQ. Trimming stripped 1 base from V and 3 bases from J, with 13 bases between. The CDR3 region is CASSQVAGQDYNEQFF. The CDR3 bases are TGTGCCAGCAGCCAAGTAGCGGGACAGGACTACAATGAGCAGTTCTTC.

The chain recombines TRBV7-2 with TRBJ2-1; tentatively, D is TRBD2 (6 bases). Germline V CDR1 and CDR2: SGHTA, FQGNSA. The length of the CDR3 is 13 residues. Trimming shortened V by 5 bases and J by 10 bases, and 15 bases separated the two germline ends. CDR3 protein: CASSPYGGREQFF. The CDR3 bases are TGTGCCAGCAGCCCGTACGGAGGGCGAGAGCAGTTCTTC.

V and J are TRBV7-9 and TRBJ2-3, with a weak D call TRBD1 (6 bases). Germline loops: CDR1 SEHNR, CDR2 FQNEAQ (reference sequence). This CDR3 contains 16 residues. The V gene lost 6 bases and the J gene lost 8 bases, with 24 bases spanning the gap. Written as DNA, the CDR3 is TGTGCCAGCAGTCACACCCTCGGTTGGGACACTGTTACGCAGTATTTT. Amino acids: CASSHTLGWDTVTQYF.

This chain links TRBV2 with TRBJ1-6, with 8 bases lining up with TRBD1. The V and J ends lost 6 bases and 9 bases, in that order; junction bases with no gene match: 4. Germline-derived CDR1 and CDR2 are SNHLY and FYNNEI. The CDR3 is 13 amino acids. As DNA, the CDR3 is TGTGCCAGCAGACCGGACAGGGTTTCACCCCTCCACTTT. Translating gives CASRPDRVSPLHF.

CDR3 sequence (DNA): TGCGCCAGCAGCGATCCCCTAGCGGGGGGGCTGGGAGATACGCAGTATTTT. Translated, it gives CASSDPLAGGLGDTQYF. The chain uses TRBV5-1 and TRBJ2-3; 12 positions match TRBD2. This CDR3 is 17 amino acids long. V was pared by 4 bases and J by 5 bases, with 11 bases of the junction left unmatched. CDR1 is SGHRS and CDR2 is YFSETQ in the germline V gene. The full variable domain, in which reference TRBV5-1 and TRBJ2-3 provide the parts outside the CDR3, is KAGVTQTPRYLIKTRGQQVTLSCSPISGHRSVSWYQQTPGQGLQFLFEYFSETQRNKGNFPGRFSGRQFSNSRSEMNVSTLELGDSALYLCASSDPLAGGLGDTQYFGPGTRLTVL.

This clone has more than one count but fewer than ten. As DNA, the CDR3 is TGTGCCAGCAGCATGGGACAGGGGAACAATGGCTACACCTTC. Its translation: CASSMGQGNNGYTF. The rearrangement links TRBV6-5 to TRBJ1-2, with 10 bases aligning to TRBD1. The CDR3 sequence is 14 residues long. The germline gives CDR1 MNHEY, CDR2 SVGAGI. V lost 6 bases to trimming and J lost 6 bases; unmatched junction nucleotides: 7.

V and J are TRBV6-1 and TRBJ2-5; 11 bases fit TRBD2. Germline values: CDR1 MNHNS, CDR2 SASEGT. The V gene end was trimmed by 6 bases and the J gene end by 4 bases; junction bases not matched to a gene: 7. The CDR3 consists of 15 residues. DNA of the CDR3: TGTGCCAGCAGAACTAGCGGGGGTGGGTCAGAGACCCAGTACTTC. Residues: CASRTSGGGSETQYF.

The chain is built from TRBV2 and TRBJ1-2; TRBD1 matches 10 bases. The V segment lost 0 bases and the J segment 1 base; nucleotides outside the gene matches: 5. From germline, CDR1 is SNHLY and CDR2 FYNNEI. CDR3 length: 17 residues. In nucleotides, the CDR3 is TGTGCCAGCAGTGAAGCGACCGGACAGGGGGTTAACTATGGCTACACCTTC. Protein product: CASSEATGQGVNYGYTF.

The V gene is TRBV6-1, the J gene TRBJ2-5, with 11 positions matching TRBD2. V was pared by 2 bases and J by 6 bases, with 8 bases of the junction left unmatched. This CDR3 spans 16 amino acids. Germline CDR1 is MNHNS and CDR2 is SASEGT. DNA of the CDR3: TGTGCCAGCAGTGAATGGTTAGCGGGGGGGCCAAAGACCCAGTACTTC. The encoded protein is CASSEWLAGGPKTQYF.

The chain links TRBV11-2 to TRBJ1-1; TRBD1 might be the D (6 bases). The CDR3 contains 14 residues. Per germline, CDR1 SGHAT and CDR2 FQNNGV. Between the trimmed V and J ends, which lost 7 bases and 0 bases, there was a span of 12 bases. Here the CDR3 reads CASTDRFMNTEAFF. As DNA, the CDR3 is TGTGCCAGCACCGACAGGTTTATGAACACTGAAGCTTTCTTT.

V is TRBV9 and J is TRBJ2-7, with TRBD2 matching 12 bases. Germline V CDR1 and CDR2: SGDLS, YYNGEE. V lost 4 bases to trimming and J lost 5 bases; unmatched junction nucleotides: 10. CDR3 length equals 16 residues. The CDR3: CASSPRLAGEADEQYF. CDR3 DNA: TGTGCCAGCAGCCCGAGACTAGCGGGAGAGGCTGACGAGCAGTACTTC.

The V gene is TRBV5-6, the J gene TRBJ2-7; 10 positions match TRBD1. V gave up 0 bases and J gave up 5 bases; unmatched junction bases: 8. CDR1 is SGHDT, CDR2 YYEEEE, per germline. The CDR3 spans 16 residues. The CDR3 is CASSLGTGGISDEQYF. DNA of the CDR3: TGTGCCAGCAGCTTGGGGACAGGGGGTATCAGCGACGAGCAGTACTTC.

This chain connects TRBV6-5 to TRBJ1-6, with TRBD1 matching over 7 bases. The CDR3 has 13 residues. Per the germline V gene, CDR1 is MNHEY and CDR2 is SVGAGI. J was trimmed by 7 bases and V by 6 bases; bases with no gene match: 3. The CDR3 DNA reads TGTGCCAGCAGATTGACAGGGAATTCACCCCTCCACTTT. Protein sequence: CASRLTGNSPLHF.

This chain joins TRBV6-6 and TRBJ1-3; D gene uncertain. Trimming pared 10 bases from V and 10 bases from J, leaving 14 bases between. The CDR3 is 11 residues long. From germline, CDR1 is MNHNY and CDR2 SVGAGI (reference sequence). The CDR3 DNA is TGTGCCACCCAATCCGGATGGACCATATATTTT. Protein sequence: CATQSGWTIYF.